The entry that follows covers one T cell receptor beta chain sequence. Its antigen remains unknown. Up to 2 ug genomic DNA was used for TCRB CDR3 amplification. Clones were read by immunoSEQ multiplex PCR, and TCRdb kept only the in-frame ones, dropping some. The top ten clones hold around 3% of a sample with roughly 100,000 clones, more than 70% of them seen once. The sample is drawn from a study of glioma-infiltrating T cells after dendritic cell vaccination. Findings of the study overall: Survival was not directly related to TCR clonality in these patients.

The origin of this receptor is a human donor with glioblastoma. Sequencing used blood, obtained before dendritic cell vaccination.

Written as DNA, the CDR3 is TGCGCCAGCAGCTACCGGGGTGGAGAGACCCAGTACTTC. Translated: CASSYRGGETQYF. The V gene is TRBV4-3, the J gene TRBJ2-5; possibly TRBD2 for D (5 bases). The V gene lost 5 bases and the J gene lost 4 bases, with 11 bases spanning the gap. CDR1 and CDR2 (germline): LGHNA, YSLEER. There are 13 residues in the CDR3.